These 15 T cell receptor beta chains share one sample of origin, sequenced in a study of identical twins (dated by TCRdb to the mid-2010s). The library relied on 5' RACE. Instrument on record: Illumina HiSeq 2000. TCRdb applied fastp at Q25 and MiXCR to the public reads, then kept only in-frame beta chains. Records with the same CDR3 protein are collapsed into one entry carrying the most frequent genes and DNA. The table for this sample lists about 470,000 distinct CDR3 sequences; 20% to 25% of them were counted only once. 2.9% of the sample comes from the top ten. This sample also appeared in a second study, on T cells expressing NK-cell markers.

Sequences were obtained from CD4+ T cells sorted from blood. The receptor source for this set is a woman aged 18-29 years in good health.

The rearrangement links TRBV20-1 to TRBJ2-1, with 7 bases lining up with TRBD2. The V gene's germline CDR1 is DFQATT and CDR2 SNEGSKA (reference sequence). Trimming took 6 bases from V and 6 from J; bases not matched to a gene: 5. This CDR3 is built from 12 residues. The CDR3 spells CSAALAVNEQFF. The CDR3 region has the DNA TGCAGTGCCGCCCTAGCGGTCAATGAGCAGTTCTTC.

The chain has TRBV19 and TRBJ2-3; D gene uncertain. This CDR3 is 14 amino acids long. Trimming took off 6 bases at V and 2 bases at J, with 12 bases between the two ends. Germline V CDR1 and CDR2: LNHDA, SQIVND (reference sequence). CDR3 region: CASRQSLFTDTQYF. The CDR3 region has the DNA TGTGCCAGTAGGCAATCCTTATTCACAGATACGCAGTATTTT.

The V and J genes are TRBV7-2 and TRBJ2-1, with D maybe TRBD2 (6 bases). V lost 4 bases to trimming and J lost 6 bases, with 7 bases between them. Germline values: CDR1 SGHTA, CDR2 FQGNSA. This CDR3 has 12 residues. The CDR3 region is CASSWDFNEQFF. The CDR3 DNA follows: TGTGCCAGCAGCTGGGACTTCAATGAGCAGTTCTTC.

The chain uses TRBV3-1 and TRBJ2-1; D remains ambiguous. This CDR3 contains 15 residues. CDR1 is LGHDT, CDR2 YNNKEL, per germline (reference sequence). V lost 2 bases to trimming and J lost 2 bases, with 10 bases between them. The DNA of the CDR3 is TGTGCCAGCAGCCAAACGCTATTCCCCTACAATGAGCAGTTCTTC. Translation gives CASSQTLFPYNEQFF.

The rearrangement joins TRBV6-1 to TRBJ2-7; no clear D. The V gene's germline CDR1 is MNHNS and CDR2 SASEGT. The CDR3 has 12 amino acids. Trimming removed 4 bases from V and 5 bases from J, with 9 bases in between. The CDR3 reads CASSVVGNEQYF. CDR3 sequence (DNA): TGTGCCAGCAGTGTAGTTGGGAACGAGCAGTACTTC.

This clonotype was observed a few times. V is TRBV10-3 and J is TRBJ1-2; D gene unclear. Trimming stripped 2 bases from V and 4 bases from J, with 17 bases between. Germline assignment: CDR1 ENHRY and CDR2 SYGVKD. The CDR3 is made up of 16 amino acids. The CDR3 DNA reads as TGTGCCATCAGTGAGGATATAGGAGGGTCCCTCTATGGCTACACCTTC. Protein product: CAISEDIGGSLYGYTF.

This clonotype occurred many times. CDR3 sequence: CASSPWGNTEAFF. The DNA for the CDR3 is TGTGCCAGCAGTCCCTGGGGGAACACTGAAGCTTTCTTT. This chain uses TRBV3-1 with TRBJ1-1; D not certain. There are 13 residues in the CDR3. Between the trimmed V and J ends, which lost 6 bases and 1 base, there was a span of 9 bases. Germline values: CDR1 LGHDT, CDR2 YNNKEL (reference sequence).

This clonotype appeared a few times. The CDR3: CASSLDRPWDGGYTF. CDR3 DNA sequence: TGCGCCAGCAGCTTGGACAGGCCCTGGGACGGGGGCTACACCTTC. V gene TRBV5-1 combines with J gene TRBJ1-2; tentative D call: TRBD1 (5 bases). CDR1 is SGHRS, CDR2 YFSETQ, per germline. Trimming shortened V by 0 bases and J by 8 bases, and 17 bases separated the two germline ends. The CDR3 contains 15 residues.

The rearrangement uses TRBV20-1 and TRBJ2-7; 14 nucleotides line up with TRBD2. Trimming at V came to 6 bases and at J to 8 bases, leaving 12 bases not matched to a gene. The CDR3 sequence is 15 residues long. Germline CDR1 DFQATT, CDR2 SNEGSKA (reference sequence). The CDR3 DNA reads TGCAGTGCCAAGACTAGCGGGGGGGTAACCCCTCAGCAGTACTTC. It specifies CSAKTSGGVTPQQYF.

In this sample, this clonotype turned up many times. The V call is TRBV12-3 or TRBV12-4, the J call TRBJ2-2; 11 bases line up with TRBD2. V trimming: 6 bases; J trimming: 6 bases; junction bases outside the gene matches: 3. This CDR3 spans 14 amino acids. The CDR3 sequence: CASRTSGVPGELFF. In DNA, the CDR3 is TGTGCCAGCAGGACTAGCGGGGTACCCGGGGAGCTGTTTTTT.

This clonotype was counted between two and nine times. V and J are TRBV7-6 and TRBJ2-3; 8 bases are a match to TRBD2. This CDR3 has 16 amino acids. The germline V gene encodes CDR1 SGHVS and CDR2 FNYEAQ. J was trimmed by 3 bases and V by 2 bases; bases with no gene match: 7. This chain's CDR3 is CASSLMASGRTDTQYF. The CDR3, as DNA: TGTGCCAGCAGCTTAATGGCTAGCGGGCGTACAGATACGCAGTATTTT.

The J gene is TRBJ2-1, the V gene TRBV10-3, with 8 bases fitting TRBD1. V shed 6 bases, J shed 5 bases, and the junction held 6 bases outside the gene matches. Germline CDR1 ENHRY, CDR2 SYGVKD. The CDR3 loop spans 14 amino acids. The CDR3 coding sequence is TGTGCCATCAGCTCAAGACAGGGGCACAATGAGCAGTTCTTC. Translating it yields CAISSRQGHNEQFF.

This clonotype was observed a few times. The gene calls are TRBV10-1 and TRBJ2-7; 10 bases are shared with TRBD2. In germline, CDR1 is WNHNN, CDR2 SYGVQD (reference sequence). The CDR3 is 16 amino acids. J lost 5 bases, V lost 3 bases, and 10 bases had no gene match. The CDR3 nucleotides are TGCGCCAGCAGTGACAAGGCTAGCGGGAGTCTCGACGAGCAGTACTTC. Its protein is CASSDKASGSLDEQYF.

CDR3 in amino acids: CASIHEQNSPLHF. CDR3 DNA: TGTGCCAGCATCCACGAGCAGAATTCACCCCTCCACTTT. V gene TRBV2 combines with J gene TRBJ1-6; no definite D call. Germline CDR1 is SNHLY and CDR2 is FYNNEI. The CDR3 sequence is 13 residues long. V was trimmed by 7 bases and J by 7 bases, leaving 11 bases between them.

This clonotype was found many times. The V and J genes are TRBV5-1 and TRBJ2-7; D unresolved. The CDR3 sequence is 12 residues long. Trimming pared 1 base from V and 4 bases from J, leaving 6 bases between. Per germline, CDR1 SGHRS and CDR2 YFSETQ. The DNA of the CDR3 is TGCGCCAGCAGCTTGATAGGGTACGAGCAGTACTTC. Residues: CASSLIGYEQYF. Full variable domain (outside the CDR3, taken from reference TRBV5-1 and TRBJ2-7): KAGVTQTPRYLIKTRGQQVTLSCSPISGHRSVSWYQQTPGQGLQFLFEYFSETQRNKGNFPGRFSGRQFSNSRSEMNVSTLELGDSALYLCASSLIGYEQYFGPGTRLTVT.